The 25 T cell receptor beta chains below come from one sample, sequenced in a study of cytomegalovirus exposure and HLA in healthy donors (dated by TCRdb to about 2017). To prepare the library, the immunoSEQ multiplex PCR assay was applied. For the multiplex PCR, a mixture combining 60 forward primers for TCR Vbeta segments and 13 reverse primers for TCR Jbeta segments was used. Sourced from immuneACCESS, this table was stored by TCRdb with only in-frame sequences that have V and J called. A share of the clones is absent; for the studies checked, an unresolved V gene accounts for under half, and the remainder has no known explanation. This sample gives over 110,000 clones in total; about 80% of them show up just once. Just over 4.5% of the sample belongs to the ten largest clones. Sequencing input: PBMCs. The receptors shown here come from a man aged 35-49 years in good health and CMV-seronegative.

A single count supports this clone. The chain has TRBV5-4 and TRBJ1-5, with D unresolved. There are 12 residues in the CDR3. Germline CDR1 SGHNT, CDR2 YYREEE (reference sequence). Trimming shortened V by 3 bases and J by 6 bases, and 7 bases separated the two germline ends. CDR3 DNA sequence: TGTGCCAGCAGCTCCCGGGGTCAGCCCCAGCATTTT. Translating it yields CASSSRGQPQHF. Variable domain in full (rest from reference TRBV5-4 and TRBJ1-5): ETGVTQSPTHLIKTRGQQVTLRCSSQSGHNTVSWYQQALGQGPQFIFQYYREEENGRGNFPPRFSGLQFPNYSSELNVNALELDDSALYLCASSSRGQPQHFGDGTRLSIL.

A few counts support this clone. The J gene is TRBJ2-1, the V gene TRBV6-1; 16 positions agree with TRBD2. This CDR3 spans 14 amino acids. V was pared by 11 bases and J by 10 bases, with 8 bases of the junction left unmatched. Germline loops: CDR1 MNHNS, CDR2 SASEGT. The CDR3 here is CASRGTSGGEEQFF. CDR3 nucleotide sequence: TGTGCCTCAAGGGGGACTAGCGGGGGGGAGGAGCAGTTCTTC.

This clone was seen more than once but under ten times. The chain combines TRBV6-5 with TRBJ1-2, with D tentatively TRBD1 (6 bases). Germline-derived CDR1 and CDR2 are MNHEY and SVGAGI. This CDR3 contains 14 residues. V was clipped by 6 bases and J by 0 bases, with 11 bases between them. CDR3 amino acids: CASRKQGPNYGYTF. The CDR3 nucleotides are TGTGCCAGCAGAAAACAGGGTCCTAACTATGGCTACACCTTC.

The gene calls are TRBV6-6 and TRBJ1-6; 8 positions match TRBD1. Germline loops: CDR1 MNHNY, CDR2 SVGAGI (reference sequence). With V trimmed by 5 bases and J by 8 bases, 5 bases remained unmatched. This CDR3 has 14 amino acids. The CDR3 reads CASSLQGDDSPLHF. The CDR3 DNA reads as TGTGCCAGCAGTCTACAGGGGGATGATTCACCCCTCCACTTT.

The chain links TRBV5-6 to TRBJ2-7, with unresolved D. Germline CDR1 is SGHDT and CDR2 is YYEEEE. This CDR3 contains 13 residues. V was shortened by 0 bases and J by 1 base, with 5 bases between the two germline ends. The CDR3 reads CASSLGASYEQYF. Written as DNA, the CDR3 is TGTGCCAGCAGCTTGGGGGCTTCCTACGAGCAGTACTTC.

This clone showed up just a few times. The gene calls are TRBV7-2 and TRBJ2-7; TRBD2 agrees at 8 bases. The CDR3 has 15 residues. From germline, CDR1 is SGHTA and CDR2 FQGNSA. After removal of 3 bases from V and 3 bases from J, the junction contained 7 bases not matched to a gene. The CDR3 nucleotides read TGTGCCAGCAGCTTCCAAGCGGGGGAGATCTACGAGCAGTACTTC. This encodes CASSFQAGEIYEQYF.

The chain employs TRBV7-3 and TRBJ2-3; TRBD1 matches 9 bases. Trimming took 5 bases from V and 3 from J; bases not matched to a gene: 3. The CDR3 runs to 14 residues. Germline V gene lookup returns CDR1 SGHTA and CDR2 FQGTGA. In DNA, the CDR3 is TGTGCCAGCAGCCAGGACAGGGGAACAGATACGCAGTATTTT. Amino acid sequence: CASSQDRGTDTQYF.

This clone was counted ten times or more. The chain uses TRBV21-1 and TRBJ2-2; TRBD1 reflects the table's D call only, with no check against the DNA. TRBV21-1 is a listed pseudogene. This CDR3 comprises 18 residues. The CDR3 bases are TGTGCCAGCAGCAAAACTGATCCGGACAGGGAAAACACCGGGGAGCTGTTTTTT. This sequence encodes CASSKTDPDRENTGELFF.

This clone was observed once. The J gene is TRBJ1-2, the V gene TRBV7-9; D is uncertain. V lost 8 bases and J lost 3, with 16 bases in between. CDR1 SEHNR and CDR2 FQNEAQ come from the germline V gene (reference sequence). The CDR3 length is 14 residues. The CDR3 nucleotides read TGTGCCAGCGGACTAGGCCGGGCTGACTATGGCTACACCTTC. This sequence encodes CASGLGRADYGYTF.

This rearrangement joins TRBV4-3 to TRBJ2-3, with 8 positions matching TRBD2. The CDR3 runs 17 residues. Germline CDR1 is LGHNA and CDR2 is YSLEER. Losses at the gene ends were 1 base for V and 7 bases for J; bases not matched to a gene: 13. The CDR3 DNA reads TGCGCCAGCAGCCAAGGGTCGGGACTAGGGGTGTGGTATACGCAGTATTTT. It translates to CASSQGSGLGVWYTQYF.

The chain joins TRBV19 to TRBJ2-3; 7 bases are a match to TRBD1. CDR1 LNHDA and CDR2 SQIVND come from the germline V gene (reference sequence). The CDR3 covers 16 residues. Trimming at V came to 4 bases and at J to 2 bases, leaving 9 bases not matched to a gene. The CDR3 reads CASSTGTVSITDTQYF. CDR3 DNA: TGTGCCAGTAGTACCGGGACAGTTTCCATCACAGATACGCAGTATTTT.

The chain employs TRBV2 and TRBJ1-1; no clear D gene. The CDR3 totals 15 residues. The ends were cut back, 0 bases at V and 4 bases at J, with 12 bases in the middle. The germline gives CDR1 SNHLY, CDR2 FYNNEI. CDR3 residues: CASSEARLTTTEAFF. CDR3 bases: TGTGCCAGCAGTGAAGCGCGACTGACGACCACTGAAGCTTTCTTT.

This clone came up a few times. The J gene is TRBJ1-6, the V gene TRBV5-1, with 7 bases fitting TRBD1. V gave up 5 bases and J gave up 7 bases; unmatched junction bases: 9. From germline, CDR1 is SGHRS and CDR2 YFSETQ. The CDR3 is made up of 15 amino acids. Here the CDR3 reads CASSFQTGLNSPLHF. Written as DNA, the CDR3 is TGCGCCAGCAGTTTTCAGACAGGGTTAAATTCACCCCTCCACTTT. Based on the CDR3 plus reference TRBV5-1 and TRBJ1-6, the full variable domain is KAGVTQTPRYLIKTRGQQVTLSCSPISGHRSVSWYQQTPGQGLQFLFEYFSETQRNKGNFPGRFSGRQFSNSRSEMNVSTLELGDSALYLCASSFQTGLNSPLHFGNGTRLTVT.

V gene TRBV5-6 combines with J gene TRBJ2-7; a possible D gene is TRBD1 (5 bases). V shed 1 base and J shed 2 bases, with 13 bases lying between them. The CDR3 is 15 amino acids. From germline, CDR1 is SGHDT and CDR2 YYEEEE. CDR3 bases: TGTGCCAGCAGCTTGAGGGGTGGGCTGACCTACGAGCAGTACTTC. Residues: CASSLRGGLTYEQYF.

The chain joins TRBV5-6 to TRBJ1-1; tentatively, D is TRBD1 (6 bases). Germline CDR1 is SGHDT and CDR2 is YYEEEE. Trimming stripped 4 bases from V and 6 bases from J, with 13 bases between. The CDR3 is 13 residues long. CDR3 bases: TGTGCCAGCAGCAAAGGACAGTTTCCTGAAGCTTTCTTT. Its translation is CASSKGQFPEAFF.

The J gene is TRBJ1-3, the V gene TRBV5-6, with a weak D call TRBD1 (5 bases). The CDR3 loop spans 15 amino acids. V lost 2 bases, J lost 0 bases, and 9 bases lay in between. Germline CDR1 reads SGHDT; CDR2 reads YYEEEE. The CDR3 spells CASSFRGFSGNTIYF. The CDR3 bases are TGTGCCAGCAGCTTTAGGGGTTTCTCTGGAAACACCATATATTTT.

This clone showed up just once. The V call is TRBV10-1, the J call TRBJ1-4; a possible D gene is TRBD1 (6 bases). Germline V gene data show CDR1 as WNHNN and CDR2 as SYGVQD (reference sequence). Deletions cut 3 bases from V and 0 bases from J, with 8 bases between. The length of the CDR3 is 15 residues. The CDR3 sequence is CASSEGGATNEKLFF. The CDR3 nucleotides read TGCGCCAGCAGTGAAGGGGGTGCAACTAATGAAAAACTGTTTTTT.

The J gene is TRBJ2-3, the V gene TRBV2, with 9 bases identical to TRBD2. The CDR3 loop spans 15 amino acids. V lost 6 bases to trimming and J lost 4 bases; unmatched junction nucleotides: 8. Germline V lookup: CDR1 SNHLY, CDR2 FYNNEI. The CDR3: CASRQTSGSADTQYF. In nucleotides, the CDR3 is TGTGCCAGCAGGCAGACTAGCGGATCTGCAGATACGCAGTATTTT.

J is TRBJ1-2 and V is TRBV9; 7 bases are a match to TRBD1. Looked up from germline, CDR1 is SGDLS and CDR2 is YYNGEE. Trimming removed 5 bases from V and 2 bases from J; junction bases left unmatched: 0. The CDR3 is 12 residues long. The CDR3 region has the DNA TGTGCCAGCAGGGGACAGAACTATGGCTACACCTTC. It codes for CASRGQNYGYTF. Complete variable domain (other parts from reference TRBV9 and TRBJ1-2): DSGVTQTPKHLITATGQRVTLRCSPRSGDLSVYWYQQSLDQGLQFLIQYYNGEERAKGNILERFSAQQFPDLHSELNLSSLELGDSALYFCASRGQNYGYTFGSGTRLTVV.

This chain links TRBV7-2 with TRBJ1-4, with D possibly being TRBD1 (5 bases). The CDR3 has 14 amino acids. CDR1 SGHTA and CDR2 FQGNSA come from the germline V gene. The V end lost 7 bases, the J end lost 4 bases, and 13 bases lay between the germline ends. The CDR3 coding sequence is TGTGCCAGCAAAAGGGGCAGGAATAATGAAAAACTGTTTTTT. This encodes CASKRGRNNEKLFF.

The CDR3 sequence: CASSSRAGGTTGELFF. The DNA of the CDR3 is TGTGCCAGCAGTTCCCGAGCGGGGGGGACCACCGGGGAGCTGTTTTTT. The gene calls are TRBV6-5 and TRBJ2-2; 10 nucleotides agree with TRBD2. The ends lost 4 bases at V and 4 bases at J; junction bases unmatched: 6. Germline values: CDR1 MNHEY, CDR2 SVGAGI. The CDR3 has 16 amino acids.

To note about this clone: Different DNA sequences within this sample yield the same CDR3. The V and J genes are TRBV6-5 and TRBJ2-7; TRBD1 agrees at 8 bases. Germline lookup yields CDR1 MNHEY and CDR2 SVGAGI. Germline trimming cut 5 bases from V and 2 bases from J; bases unmatched to any gene: 5. The CDR3 totals 14 residues. The CDR3 sequence: CASSAGTGAYEQYF. CDR3 in DNA: TGTGCCAGCAGTGCCGGGACAGGAGCCTACGAGCAGTACTTC.

The chain carries TRBV7-8 and TRBJ2-7; TRBD1 aligns across 7 bases. After removal of 5 bases from V and 3 bases from J, the junction contained 7 bases not matched to a gene. Germline V gives CDR1 SGHVS, CDR2 FQNEAQ. The CDR3 is 14 residues long. The CDR3: CASSTHAGGYEQYF. For the CDR3, the DNA is TGTGCCAGCAGCACCCATGCAGGGGGCTACGAGCAGTACTTC.

The chain employs TRBV4-3 and TRBJ2-3; 8 nucleotides match TRBD2. Germline V gives CDR1 LGHNA, CDR2 YSLEER. V shed 3 bases, J shed 0 bases, and the junction held 5 bases outside the gene matches. The CDR3 sequence is 16 residues long. The CDR3, as DNA: TGCGCCAGCAGCCACGGCCAGCGGGGGAGCACAGATACGCAGTATTTT. Encoded protein: CASSHGQRGSTDTQYF.

V usage is TRBV1 and J usage is TRBJ1-5; the D call TRBD1 from the table was never checked on the DNA. TRBV1 is classified as a pseudogene. The CDR3 length is 18 residues. The CDR3 here is CTSSRLTPRQGDIQPQHF. CDR3 nucleotides: TGCACCAGCAGCCGCTTAACCCCCCGACAGGGTGATATTCAGCCCCAGCATTTT.